This T cell receptor beta chain was sequenced for a study of technical replicates of blood from four donors. Germline CDR1 reads SGHTA; CDR2 reads FQGNSA. The CDR3 extends over 14 amino acids. V dropped 4 bases and J dropped 8 bases, with 17 bases sitting between them. The method was immunoSEQ multiplex PCR; TCRdb's version includes in-frame clones alone and lacks a portion of them. This repertoire shows under 85,000 clones, more than 85% found once; its top ten account for 0.35% to 0.45%. This TCR derives from a human donor in good health. The rearrangement joins TRBV7-2 to TRBJ1-2, with D unresolved. Material for sequencing was T cells isolated from PBMCs. CDR3 amino acids: CASSSGSGIGGYTF. The DNA of the CDR3 is TGTGCCAGCAGCTCGGGATCAGGCATCGGCGGCTACACCTTC.